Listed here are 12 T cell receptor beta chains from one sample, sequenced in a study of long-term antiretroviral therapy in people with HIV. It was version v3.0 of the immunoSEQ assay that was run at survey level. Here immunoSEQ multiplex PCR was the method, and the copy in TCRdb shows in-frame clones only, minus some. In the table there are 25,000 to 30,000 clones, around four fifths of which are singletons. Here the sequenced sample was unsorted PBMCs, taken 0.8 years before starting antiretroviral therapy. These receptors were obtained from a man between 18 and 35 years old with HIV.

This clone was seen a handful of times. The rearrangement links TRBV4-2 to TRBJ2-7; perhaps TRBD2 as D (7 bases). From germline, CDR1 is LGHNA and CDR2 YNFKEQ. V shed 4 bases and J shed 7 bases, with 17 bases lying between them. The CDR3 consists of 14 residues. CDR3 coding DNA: TGTGCCAGCAGCCCCCTCCGGGGGGCCGGGGAGCAGTACTTC. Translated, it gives CASSPLRGAGEQYF.

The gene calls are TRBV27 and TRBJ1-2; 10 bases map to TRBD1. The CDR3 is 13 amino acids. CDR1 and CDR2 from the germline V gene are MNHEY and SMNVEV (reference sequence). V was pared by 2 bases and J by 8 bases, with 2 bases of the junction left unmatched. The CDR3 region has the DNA TGTGCCAGCAGTTTAAGGGACAGGGGCGGCTACACCTTC. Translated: CASSLRDRGGYTF.

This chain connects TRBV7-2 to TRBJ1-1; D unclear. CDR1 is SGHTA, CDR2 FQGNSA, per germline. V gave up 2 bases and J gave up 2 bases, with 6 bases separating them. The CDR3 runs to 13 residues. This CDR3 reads CASSLFGNTEAFF. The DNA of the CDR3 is TGTGCCAGCAGCTTATTCGGTAACACTGAAGCTTTCTTT.

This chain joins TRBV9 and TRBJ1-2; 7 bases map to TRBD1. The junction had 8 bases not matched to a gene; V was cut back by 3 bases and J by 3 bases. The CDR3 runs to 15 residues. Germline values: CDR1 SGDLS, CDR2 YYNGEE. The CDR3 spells CASSDRQGEDYGYTF. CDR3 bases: TGTGCCAGCAGCGACCGACAGGGCGAGGACTATGGCTACACCTTC.

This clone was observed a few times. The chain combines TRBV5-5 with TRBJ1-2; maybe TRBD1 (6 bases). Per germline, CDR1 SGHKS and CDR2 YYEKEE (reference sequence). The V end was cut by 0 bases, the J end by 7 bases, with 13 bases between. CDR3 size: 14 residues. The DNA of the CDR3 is TGTGCCAGCAGCTTGGGTCCGGGGGCGGGTGGCTACACCTTC. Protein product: CASSLGPGAGGYTF.

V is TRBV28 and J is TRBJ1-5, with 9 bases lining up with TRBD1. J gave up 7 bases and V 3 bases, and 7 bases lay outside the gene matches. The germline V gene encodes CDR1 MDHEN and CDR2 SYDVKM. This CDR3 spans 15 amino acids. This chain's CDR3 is CASSFSRQGDQPQHF. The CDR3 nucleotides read TGTGCCAGCAGTTTTTCTCGACAGGGGGACCAGCCCCAGCATTTT.

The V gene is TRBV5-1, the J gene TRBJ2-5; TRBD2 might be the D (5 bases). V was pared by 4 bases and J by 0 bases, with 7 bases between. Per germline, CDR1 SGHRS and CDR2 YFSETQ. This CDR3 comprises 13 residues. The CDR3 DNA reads TGCGCCAGCAGCCGCGGGTACCAAGAGACCCAGTACTTC. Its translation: CASSRGYQETQYF.

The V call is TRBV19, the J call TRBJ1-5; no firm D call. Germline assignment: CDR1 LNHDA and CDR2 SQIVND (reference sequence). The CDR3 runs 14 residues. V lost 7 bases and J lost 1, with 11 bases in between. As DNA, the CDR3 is TGTGCCAGTAATCTGGTTGTAAGCAATCAGCCCCAGCATTTT. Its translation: CASNLVVSNQPQHF.

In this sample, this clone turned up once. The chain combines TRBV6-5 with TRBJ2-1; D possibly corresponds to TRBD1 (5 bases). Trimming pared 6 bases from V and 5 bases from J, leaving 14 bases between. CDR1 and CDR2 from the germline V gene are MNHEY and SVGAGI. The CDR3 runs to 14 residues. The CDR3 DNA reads TGTGCCAGCAGATTCGGACAATTCGACAATGAGCAGTTCTTC. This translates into CASRFGQFDNEQFF.

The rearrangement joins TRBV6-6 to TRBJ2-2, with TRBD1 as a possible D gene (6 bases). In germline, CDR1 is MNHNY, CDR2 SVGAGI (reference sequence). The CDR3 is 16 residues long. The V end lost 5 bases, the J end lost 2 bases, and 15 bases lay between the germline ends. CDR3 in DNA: TGTGCCAGCAGTACCTCGGACAGTATAAACACCGGGGAGCTGTTTTTT. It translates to CASSTSDSINTGELFF.

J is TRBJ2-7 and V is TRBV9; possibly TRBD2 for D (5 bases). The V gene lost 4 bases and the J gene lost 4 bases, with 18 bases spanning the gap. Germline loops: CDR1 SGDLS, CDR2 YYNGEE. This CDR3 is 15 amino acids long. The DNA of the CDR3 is TGTGCCAGCAGCCCCCAACCGGGATCCTTATACGAGCAGTACTTC. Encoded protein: CASSPQPGSLYEQYF.

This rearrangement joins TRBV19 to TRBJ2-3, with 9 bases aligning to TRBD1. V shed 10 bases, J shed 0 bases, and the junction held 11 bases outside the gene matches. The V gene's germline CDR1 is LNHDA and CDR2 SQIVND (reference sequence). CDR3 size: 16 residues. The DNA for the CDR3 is TGTGCCACACGAGGGGCCGGGACAGGGAGCACAGATACGCAGTATTTT. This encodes CATRGAGTGSTDTQYF.